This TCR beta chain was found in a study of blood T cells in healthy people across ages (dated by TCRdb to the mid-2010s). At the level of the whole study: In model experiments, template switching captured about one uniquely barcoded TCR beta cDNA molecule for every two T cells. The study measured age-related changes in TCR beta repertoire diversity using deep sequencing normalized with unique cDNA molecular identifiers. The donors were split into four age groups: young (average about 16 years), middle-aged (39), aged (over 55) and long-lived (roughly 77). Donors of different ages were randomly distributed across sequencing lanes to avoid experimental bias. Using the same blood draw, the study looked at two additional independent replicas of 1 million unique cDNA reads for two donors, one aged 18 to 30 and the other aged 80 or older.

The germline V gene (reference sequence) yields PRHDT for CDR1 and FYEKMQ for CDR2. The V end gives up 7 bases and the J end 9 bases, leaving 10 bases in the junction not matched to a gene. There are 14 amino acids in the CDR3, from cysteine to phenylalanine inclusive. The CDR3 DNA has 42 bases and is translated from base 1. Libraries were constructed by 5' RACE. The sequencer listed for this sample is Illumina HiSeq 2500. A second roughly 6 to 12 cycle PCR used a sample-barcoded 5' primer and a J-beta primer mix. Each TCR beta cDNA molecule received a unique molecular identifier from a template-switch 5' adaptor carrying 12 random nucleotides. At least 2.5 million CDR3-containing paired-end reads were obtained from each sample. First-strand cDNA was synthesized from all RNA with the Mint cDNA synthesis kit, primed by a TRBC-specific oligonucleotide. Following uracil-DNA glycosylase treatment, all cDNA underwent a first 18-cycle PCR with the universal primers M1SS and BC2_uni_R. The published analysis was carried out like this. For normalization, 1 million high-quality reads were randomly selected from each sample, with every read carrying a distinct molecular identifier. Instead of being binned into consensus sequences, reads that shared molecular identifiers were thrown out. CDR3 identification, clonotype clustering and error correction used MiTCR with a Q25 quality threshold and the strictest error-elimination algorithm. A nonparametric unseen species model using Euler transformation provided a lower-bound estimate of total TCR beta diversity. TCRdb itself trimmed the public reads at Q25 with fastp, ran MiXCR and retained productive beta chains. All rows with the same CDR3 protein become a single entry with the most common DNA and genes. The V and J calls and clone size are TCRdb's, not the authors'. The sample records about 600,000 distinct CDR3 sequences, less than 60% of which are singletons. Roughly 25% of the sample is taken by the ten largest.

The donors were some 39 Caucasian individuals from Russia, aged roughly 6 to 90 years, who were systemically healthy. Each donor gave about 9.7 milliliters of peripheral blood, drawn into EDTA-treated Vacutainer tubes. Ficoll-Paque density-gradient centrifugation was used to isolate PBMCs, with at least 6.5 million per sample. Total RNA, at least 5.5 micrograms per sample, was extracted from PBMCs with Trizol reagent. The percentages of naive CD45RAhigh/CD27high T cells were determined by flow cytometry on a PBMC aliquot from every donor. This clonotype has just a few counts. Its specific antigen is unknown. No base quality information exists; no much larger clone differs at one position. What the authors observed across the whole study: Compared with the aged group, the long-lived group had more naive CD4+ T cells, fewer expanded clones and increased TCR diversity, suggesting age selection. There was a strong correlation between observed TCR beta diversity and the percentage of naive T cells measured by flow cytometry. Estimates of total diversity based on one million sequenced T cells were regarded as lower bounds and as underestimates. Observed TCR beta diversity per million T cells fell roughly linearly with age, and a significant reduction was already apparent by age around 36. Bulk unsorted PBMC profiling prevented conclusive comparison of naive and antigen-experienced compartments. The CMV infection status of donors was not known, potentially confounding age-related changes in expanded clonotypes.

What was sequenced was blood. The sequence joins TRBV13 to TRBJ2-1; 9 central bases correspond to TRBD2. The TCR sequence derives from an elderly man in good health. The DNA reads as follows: TGTGCCAGCACCCTTAGCGGGAGAGGTGGTGAGCAGTTCTTC. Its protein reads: CASTLSGRGGEQFF.